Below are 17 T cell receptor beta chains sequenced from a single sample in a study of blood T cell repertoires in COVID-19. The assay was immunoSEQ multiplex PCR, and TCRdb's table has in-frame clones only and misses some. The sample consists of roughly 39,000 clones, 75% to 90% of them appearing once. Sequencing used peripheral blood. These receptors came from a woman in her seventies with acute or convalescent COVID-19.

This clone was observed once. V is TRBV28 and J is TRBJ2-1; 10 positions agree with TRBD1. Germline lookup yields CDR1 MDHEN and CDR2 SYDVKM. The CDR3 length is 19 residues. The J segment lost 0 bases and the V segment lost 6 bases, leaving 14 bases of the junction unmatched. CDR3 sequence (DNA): TGTGCCAGCAGCCCCAGGAGAGGGACAGGGGAAGGCTCCTACAATGAGCAGTTCTTC. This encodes CASSPRRGTGEGSYNEQFF.

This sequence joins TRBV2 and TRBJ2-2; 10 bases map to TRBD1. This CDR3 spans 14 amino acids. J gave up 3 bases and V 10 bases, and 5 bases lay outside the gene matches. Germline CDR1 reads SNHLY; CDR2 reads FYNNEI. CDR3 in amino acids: CATSGTGDTGELFF. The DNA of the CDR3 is TGTGCCACCTCCGGGACAGGGGACACCGGGGAGCTGTTTTTT.

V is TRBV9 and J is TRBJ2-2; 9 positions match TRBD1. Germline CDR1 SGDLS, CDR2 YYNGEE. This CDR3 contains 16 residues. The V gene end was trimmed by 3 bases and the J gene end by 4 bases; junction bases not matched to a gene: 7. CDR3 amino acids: CASSATGTGFTGELFF. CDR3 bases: TGTGCCAGCAGCGCAACCGGGACAGGGTTCACCGGGGAGCTGTTTTTT.

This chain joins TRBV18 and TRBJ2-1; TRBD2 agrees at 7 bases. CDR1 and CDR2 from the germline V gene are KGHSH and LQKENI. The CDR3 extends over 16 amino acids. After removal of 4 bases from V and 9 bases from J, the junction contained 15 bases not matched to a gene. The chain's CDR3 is CASSRGKLAVGSEQFF. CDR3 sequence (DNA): TGTGCCAGCTCACGTGGGAAGCTAGCGGTAGGTAGTGAGCAGTTCTTC.

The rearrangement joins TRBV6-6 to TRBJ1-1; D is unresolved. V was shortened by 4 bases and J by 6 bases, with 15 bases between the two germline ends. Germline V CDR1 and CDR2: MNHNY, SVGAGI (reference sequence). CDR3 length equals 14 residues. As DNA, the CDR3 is TGTGCCAGCAGTTCGACTTGGCTCGTCGCTGAAGCTTTCTTT. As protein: CASSSTWLVAEAFF.

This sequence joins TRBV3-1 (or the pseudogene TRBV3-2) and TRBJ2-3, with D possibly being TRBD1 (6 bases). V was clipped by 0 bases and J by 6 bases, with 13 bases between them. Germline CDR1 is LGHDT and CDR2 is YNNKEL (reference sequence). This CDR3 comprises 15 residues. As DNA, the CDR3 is TGTGCCAGCAGCCAAGATGGGACATTTCTTGATACGCAGTATTTT. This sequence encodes CASSQDGTFLDTQYF.

The chain's CDR3 is CARSLVGRGKNSNQPQHF. In DNA, the CDR3 is TGTGCCAGAAGCTTGGTTGGGCGCGGGAAAAATAGCAATCAGCCCCAGCATTTT. V gene TRBV5-3 combines with J gene TRBJ1-5; D is uncertain. TRBV5-3 is given ORF status, its function remaining uncertain. The V and J ends lost 0 bases and 0 bases respectively, with 16 bases between them. The CDR3 is 18 residues long.

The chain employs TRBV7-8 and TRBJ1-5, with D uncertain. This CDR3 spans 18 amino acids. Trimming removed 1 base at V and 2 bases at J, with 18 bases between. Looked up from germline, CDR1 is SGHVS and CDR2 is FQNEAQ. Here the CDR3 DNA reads TGTGCCAGCAGCTTAGAAGGACGTAACCTGGAGGGCAATCAGCCCCAGCATTTT. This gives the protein CASSLEGRNLEGNQPQHF.

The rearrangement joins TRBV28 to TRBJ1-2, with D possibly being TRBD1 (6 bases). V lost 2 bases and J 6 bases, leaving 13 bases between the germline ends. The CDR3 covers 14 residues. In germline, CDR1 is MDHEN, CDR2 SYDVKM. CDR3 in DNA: TGTGCCAGCAGTTTACAGGGGCGCCGGGATGGCTACACCTTC. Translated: CASSLQGRRDGYTF.

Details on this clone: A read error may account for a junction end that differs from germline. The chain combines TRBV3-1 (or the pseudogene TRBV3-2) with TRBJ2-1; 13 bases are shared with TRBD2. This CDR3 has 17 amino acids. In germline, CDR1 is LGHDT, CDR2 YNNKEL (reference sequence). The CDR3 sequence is CASSQDSPRTSGSGMVF. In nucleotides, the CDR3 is TGTGCCAGCAGCCAAGATAGTCCGAGGACTAGCGGGAGTGGAATGGTCTTC.

The CDR3 bases are TGTGCCAGCAGTGAGCAGGGAACCGGGGAGCTGTTTTTT. Protein: CASSEQGTGELFF. The chain uses TRBV6-4 and TRBJ2-2, with TRBD1 as a possible D gene (5 bases). This CDR3 region has 13 residues. The V and J ends lost 3 bases and 5 bases respectively, with 7 bases between them. CDR1 and CDR2 (germline): MRHNA, SNTAGT.

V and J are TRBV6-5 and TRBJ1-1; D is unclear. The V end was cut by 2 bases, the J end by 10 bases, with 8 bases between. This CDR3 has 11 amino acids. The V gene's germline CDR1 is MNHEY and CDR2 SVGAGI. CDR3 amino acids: CASSYESGAFF. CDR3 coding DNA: TGTGCCAGCAGTTACGAATCGGGAGCTTTCTTT.

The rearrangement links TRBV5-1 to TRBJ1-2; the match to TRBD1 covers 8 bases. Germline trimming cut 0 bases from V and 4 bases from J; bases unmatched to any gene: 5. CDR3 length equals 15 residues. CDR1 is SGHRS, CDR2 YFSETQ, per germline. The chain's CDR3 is CASSLDRGSLYGYTF. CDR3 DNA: TGCGCCAGCAGCTTGGACAGGGGGAGCCTCTATGGCTACACCTTC.

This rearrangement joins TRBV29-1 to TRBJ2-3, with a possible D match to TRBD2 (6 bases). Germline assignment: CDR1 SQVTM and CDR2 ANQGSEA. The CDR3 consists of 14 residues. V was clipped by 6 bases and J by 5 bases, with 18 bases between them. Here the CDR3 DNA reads TGCAGCGTCCCCGGGGGACTGAGTGGAGATACGCAGTATTTT. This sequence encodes CSVPGGLSGDTQYF.

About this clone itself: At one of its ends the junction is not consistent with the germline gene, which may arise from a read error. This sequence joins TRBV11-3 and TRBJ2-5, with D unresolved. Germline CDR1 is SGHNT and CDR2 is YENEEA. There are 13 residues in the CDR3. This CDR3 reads CASSVDGGLAQYF. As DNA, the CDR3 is TGTGCCAGCAGCGTAGACGGTGGTCTGGCCCAGTACTTC.

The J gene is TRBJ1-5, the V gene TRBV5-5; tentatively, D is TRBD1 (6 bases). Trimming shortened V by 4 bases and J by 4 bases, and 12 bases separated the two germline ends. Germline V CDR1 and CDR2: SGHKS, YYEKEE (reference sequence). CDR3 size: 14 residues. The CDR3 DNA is TGTGCCAGCAGCATGGACAGTTGGAATCAGCCCCAGCATTTT. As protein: CASSMDSWNQPQHF.

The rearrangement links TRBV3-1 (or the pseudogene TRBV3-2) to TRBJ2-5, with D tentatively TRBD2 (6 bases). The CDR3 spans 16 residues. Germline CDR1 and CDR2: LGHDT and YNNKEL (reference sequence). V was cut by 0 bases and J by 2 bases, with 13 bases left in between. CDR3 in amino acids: CASSQDRLATQETQYF. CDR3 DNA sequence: TGTGCCAGCAGCCAAGATCGGCTAGCGACTCAAGAGACCCAGTACTTC.